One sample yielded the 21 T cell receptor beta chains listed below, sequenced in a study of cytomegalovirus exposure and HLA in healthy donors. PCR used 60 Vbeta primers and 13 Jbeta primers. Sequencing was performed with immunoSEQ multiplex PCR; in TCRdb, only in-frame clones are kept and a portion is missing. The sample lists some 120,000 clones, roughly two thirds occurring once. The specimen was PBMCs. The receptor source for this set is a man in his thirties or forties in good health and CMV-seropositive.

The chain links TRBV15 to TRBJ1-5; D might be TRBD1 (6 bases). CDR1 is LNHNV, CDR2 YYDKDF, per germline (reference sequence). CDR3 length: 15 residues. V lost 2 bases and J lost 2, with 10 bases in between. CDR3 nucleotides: TGTGCCACCAGCAGACCGACAGGAGGCAATCAGCCCCAGCATTTT. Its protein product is CATSRPTGGNQPQHF.

The CDR3 sequence is CASRTNRGAFGHF. The CDR3 DNA is TGTGCCAGCAGGACAAACAGGGGGGCTTTCGGGCATTTT. The chain combines TRBV28 with TRBJ1-5, with TRBD1 matching over 8 bases. Germline CDR1 reads MDHEN; CDR2 reads SYDVKM. Trimming at V came to 6 bases and at J to 15 bases, leaving 13 bases not matched to a gene. This CDR3 region has 13 residues.

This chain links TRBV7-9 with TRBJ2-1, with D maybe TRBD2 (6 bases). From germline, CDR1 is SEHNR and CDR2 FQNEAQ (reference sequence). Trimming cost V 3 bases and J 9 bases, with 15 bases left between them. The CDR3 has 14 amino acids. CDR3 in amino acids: CASSFFREHGEQFF. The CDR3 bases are TGTGCCAGCAGCTTTTTTCGGGAGCACGGTGAGCAGTTCTTC. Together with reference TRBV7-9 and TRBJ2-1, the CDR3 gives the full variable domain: DTGVSQNPRHKITKRGQNVTFRCDPISEHNRLYWYRQTLGQGPEFLTYFQNEAQLEKSRLLSDRFSAERPKGSFSTLEIQRTEQGDSAMYLCASSFFREHGEQFFGPGTRLTVL.

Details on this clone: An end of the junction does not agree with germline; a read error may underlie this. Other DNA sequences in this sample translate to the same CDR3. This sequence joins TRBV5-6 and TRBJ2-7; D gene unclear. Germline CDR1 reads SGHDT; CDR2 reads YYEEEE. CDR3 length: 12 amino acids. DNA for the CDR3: TGTGCCAGCAGCTTGGAACGGTATCCGAGTATCTTT. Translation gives CASSLERYPSIF.

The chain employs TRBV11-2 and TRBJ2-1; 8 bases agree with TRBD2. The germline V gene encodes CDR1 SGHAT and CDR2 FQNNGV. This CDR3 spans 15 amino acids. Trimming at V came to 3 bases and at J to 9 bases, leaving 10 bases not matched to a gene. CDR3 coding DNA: TGTGCCAGCAGCTTTATGTCGGGAGGGCCTGGTGAGCAGTTCTTC. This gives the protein CASSFMSGGPGEQFF.

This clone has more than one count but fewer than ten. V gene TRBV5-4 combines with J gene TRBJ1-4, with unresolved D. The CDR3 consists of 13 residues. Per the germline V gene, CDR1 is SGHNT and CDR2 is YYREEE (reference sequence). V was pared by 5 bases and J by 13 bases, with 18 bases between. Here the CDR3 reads CASSHRGKGTLFF. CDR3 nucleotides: TGTGCCAGCAGTCACCGGGGTAAGGGAACACTGTTTTTT. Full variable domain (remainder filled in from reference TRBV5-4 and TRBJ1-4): ETGVTQSPTHLIKTRGQQVTLRCSSQSGHNTVSWYQQALGQGPQFIFQYYREEENGRGNFPPRFSGLQFPNYSSELNVNALELDDSALYLCASSHRGKGTLFFGSGTQLSVL.

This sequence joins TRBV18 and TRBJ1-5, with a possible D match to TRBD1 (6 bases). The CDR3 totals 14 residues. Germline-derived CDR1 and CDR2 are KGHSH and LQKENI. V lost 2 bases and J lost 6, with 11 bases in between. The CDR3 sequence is CASSPSGVIQPQHF. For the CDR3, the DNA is TGTGCCAGCTCACCATCAGGGGTGATTCAGCCCCAGCATTTT.

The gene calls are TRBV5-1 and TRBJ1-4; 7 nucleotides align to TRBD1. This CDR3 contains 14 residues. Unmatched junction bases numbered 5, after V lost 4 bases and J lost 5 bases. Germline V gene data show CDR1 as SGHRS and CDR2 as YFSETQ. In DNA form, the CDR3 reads TGCGCCAGCAGCGAGGGACAGCCAAATGAAAAACTGTTTTTT. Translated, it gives CASSEGQPNEKLFF.

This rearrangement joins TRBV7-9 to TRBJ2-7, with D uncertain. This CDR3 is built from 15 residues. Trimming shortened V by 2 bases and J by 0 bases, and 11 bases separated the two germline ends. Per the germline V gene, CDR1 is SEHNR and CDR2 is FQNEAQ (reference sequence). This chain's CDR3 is CASSLSTLPSYEQYF. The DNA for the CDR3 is TGTGCCAGCAGCTTATCGACTCTTCCCTCCTACGAGCAGTACTTC.

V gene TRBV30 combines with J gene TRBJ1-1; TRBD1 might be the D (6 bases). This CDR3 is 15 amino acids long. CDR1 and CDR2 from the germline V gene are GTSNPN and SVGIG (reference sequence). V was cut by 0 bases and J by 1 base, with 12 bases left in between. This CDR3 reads CAWSVKRGGNTEAFF. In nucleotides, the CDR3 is TGTGCCTGGAGTGTAAAGAGAGGGGGGAACACTGAAGCTTTCTTT.

The CDR3 DNA sequence: TGTGCCAGCAGTCCTGGGGGGAAGTATCAGCCCCAGCATTTT. Protein: CASSPGGKYQPQHF. The chain has TRBV7-2 and TRBJ1-5; perhaps TRBD1 as D (5 bases). CDR3 length: 14 amino acids. Trimming pared 6 bases from V and 5 bases from J, leaving 14 bases between. Germline CDR1 is SGHTA and CDR2 is FQGNSA.

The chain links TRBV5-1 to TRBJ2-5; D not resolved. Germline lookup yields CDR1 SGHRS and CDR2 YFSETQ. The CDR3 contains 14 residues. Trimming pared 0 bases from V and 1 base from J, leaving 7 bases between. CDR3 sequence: CASSLGRSQETQYF. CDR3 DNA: TGCGCCAGCAGCTTGGGGCGGTCCCAAGAGACCCAGTACTTC.

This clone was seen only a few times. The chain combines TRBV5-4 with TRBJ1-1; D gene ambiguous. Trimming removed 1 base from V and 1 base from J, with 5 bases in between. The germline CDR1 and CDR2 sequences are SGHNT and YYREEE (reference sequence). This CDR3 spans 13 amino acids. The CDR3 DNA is TGTGCCAGCAGCTTGCCTCCGAACACTGAAGCTTTCTTT. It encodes CASSLPPNTEAFF. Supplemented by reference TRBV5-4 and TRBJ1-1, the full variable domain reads ETGVTQSPTHLIKTRGQQVTLRCSSQSGHNTVSWYQQALGQGPQFIFQYYREEENGRGNFPPRFSGLQFPNYSSELNVNALELDDSALYLCASSLPPNTEAFFGQGTRLTVV.

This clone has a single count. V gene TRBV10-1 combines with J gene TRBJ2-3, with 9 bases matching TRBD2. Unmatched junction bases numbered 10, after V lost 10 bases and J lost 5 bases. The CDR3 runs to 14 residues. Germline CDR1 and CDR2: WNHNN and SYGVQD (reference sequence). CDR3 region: CANDEREVVDTQYF. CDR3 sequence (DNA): TGCGCCAACGACGAGCGGGAGGTGGTAGATACGCAGTATTTT.

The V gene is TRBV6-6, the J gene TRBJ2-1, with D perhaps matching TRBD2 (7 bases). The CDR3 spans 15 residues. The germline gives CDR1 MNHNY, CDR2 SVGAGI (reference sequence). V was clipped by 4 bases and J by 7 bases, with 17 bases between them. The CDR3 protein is CASSSLTGAGNEQFF. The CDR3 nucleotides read TGTGCCAGCAGTTCCCTGACAGGAGCGGGAAATGAGCAGTTCTTC.

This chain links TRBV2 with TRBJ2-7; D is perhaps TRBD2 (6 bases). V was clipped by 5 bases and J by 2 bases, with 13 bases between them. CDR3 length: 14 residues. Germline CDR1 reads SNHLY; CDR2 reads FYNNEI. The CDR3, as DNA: TGTGCCAGCAGTCAAAATGGAGGGCCCTACGAGCAGTACTTC. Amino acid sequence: CASSQNGGPYEQYF.

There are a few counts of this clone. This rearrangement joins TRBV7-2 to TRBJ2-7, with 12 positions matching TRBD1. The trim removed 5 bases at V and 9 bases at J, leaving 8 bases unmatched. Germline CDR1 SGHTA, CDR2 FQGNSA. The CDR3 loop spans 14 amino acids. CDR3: CASSIGTGGVGQYF. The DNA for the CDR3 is TGTGCCAGCAGCATAGGGACAGGGGGCGTGGGGCAGTACTTC.

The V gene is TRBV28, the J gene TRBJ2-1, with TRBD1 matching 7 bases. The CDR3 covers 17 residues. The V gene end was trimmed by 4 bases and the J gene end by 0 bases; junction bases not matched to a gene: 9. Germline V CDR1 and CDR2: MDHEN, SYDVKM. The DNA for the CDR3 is TGTGCCAGCAGTTCCCGGACAGGCTCAAGCTCCTACAATGAGCAGTTCTTC. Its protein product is CASSSRTGSSSYNEQFF. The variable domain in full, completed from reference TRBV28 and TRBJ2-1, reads DVKVTQSSRYLVKRTGEKVFLECVQDMDHENMFWYRQDPGLGLRLIYFSYDVKMKEKGDIPEGYSVSREKKERFSLILESASTNQTSMYLCASSSRTGSSSYNEQFFGPGTRLTVL.

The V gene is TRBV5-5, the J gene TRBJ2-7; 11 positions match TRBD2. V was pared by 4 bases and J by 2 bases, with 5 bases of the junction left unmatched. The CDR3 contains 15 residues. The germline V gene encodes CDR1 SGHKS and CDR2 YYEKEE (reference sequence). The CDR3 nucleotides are TGTGCCAGCAGCGTACTAGCGGGGGTTGCCTACGAGCAGTACTTC. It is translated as CASSVLAGVAYEQYF.

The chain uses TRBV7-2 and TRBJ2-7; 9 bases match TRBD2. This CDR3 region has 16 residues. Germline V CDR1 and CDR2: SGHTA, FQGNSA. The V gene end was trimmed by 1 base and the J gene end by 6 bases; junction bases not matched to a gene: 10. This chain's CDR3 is CASSLESATSGLEQYF. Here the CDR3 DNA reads TGTGCCAGCAGCTTAGAATCCGCGACTAGCGGCCTCGAGCAGTACTTC.

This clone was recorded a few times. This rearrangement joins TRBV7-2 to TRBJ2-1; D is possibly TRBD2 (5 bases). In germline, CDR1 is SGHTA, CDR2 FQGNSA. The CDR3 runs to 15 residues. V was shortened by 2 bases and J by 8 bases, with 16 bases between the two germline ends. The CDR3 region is CASSLTPLVGDEQFF. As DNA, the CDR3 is TGTGCCAGCAGCTTAACACCCCTAGTCGGGGATGAGCAGTTCTTC.